The T cell receptor beta chain described here comes from a study of cytomegalovirus exposure and HLA in healthy donors. The study's findings and limits: Rare TCR sequences dominated, though some public TCRs recurred in many donors.

Vbeta (60) and Jbeta (13) primers were used in the PCR. Sequenced by immunoSEQ multiplex PCR; TCRdb stores in-frame clones only, minus some. The sample lists about 130,000 clones, 74% seen once, with more than 3.5% in the top ten. The CDR3 length is 12 residues. Germline V gene lookup returns CDR1 WSHSY and CDR2 SAAADI. V lost 7 bases and J lost 0, with 6 bases in between. To note about this clone: Its antigen is not identified.

The clonotype comes from a man aged 40-55 years in good health and CMV-seropositive. The genes are TRBV10-2 and TRBJ2-5, with unresolved D. Input material: PBMCs. The CDR3 DNA reads as TGCGCCAGCACCGTTAACCAAGAGACCCAGTACTTC. Encoded protein: CASTVNQETQYF.